This TCR beta chain was identified in a study of long-term antiretroviral therapy in people with HIV. Trimming removed 8 bases at V and 3 bases at J, with 14 bases between. This CDR3 has 14 residues. Germline values: CDR1 SGHAT, CDR2 FQNNGV. From each donor, at least one pre-ART PBMC sample and at least two post-ART PBMC samples were obtained. With survey level as its setting, the immunoSEQ assay was v3.0. The method was immunoSEQ multiplex PCR; TCRdb's version includes in-frame clones alone and lacks a portion of them. The sample has some 13,000 clones, roughly 80% seen once. This chain links TRBV11-2 with TRBJ1-3; D might be TRBD1 (6 bases). The starting material was unsorted PBMCs, obtained 1.3 years after starting antiretroviral therapy. The clonotype was recovered from a woman between 18 and 29 years old with HIV. CDR3 nucleotides: TGTGCCAGCGCCGGGGGCGAATATGGAAACACCATATATTTT. This codes for CASAGGEYGNTIYF.